The 26 T cell receptor beta chains in this list originate from one sample, sequenced in a study of cytomegalovirus exposure and HLA in healthy donors. Using immunoSEQ multiplex PCR, the repertoire was profiled, and TCRdb retains in-frame clones only, with some absent. Of about 180,000 clones in the sample, around 87% were seen once. The sample consisted of PBMCs. All receptors come from a woman aged 25 to 45 in good health and CMV-seronegative.

The table lists this clone with a count of one. This sequence joins TRBV20-1 and TRBJ2-1; 10 nucleotides agree with TRBD1. The CDR3 covers 11 residues. Per germline, CDR1 DFQATT and CDR2 SNEGSKA (reference sequence). CDR3 loop: CRGGTGDEQFF. The CDR3 DNA reads TGCAGGGGGGGGACAGGGGATGAGCAGTTCTTC.

CDR3 bases: TGTGCCAGCAGTGGATCCTCGGGACAACTCAATCAGCCCCAGCATTTT. Translation: CASSGSSGQLNQPQHF. The chain has TRBV6-1 and TRBJ1-5; D might be TRBD1 (6 bases). The length of the CDR3 is 16 residues. Trimming took 4 bases from V and 3 from J, leaving 16 bases between them. Germline assignment: CDR1 MNHNS and CDR2 SASEGT.

J is TRBJ1-3 and V is TRBV6-1; no definite D call. The V and J ends lost 9 bases and 0 bases respectively, with 15 bases between them. Germline lookup yields CDR1 MNHNS and CDR2 SASEGT. This CDR3 is 15 amino acids long. CDR3 DNA: TGTGCCAGTATTAAACGCGAGAACTCTGGAAACACCATATATTTT. Encoded protein: CASIKRENSGNTIYF.

The V and J genes are TRBV5-8 and TRBJ1-2; D not resolved. The CDR3 totals 17 residues. V was cut by 4 bases and J by 0 bases, with 19 bases left in between. The germline V gene encodes CDR1 SGHTS and CDR2 YDEGEE. The CDR3: CASSLDGRPRANYGYTF. Here the CDR3 DNA reads TGTGCCAGCAGCCTAGATGGAAGACCGAGAGCTAACTATGGCTACACCTTC.

The chain couples TRBV5-6 to TRBJ2-5, with TRBD2 matching over 10 bases. The V segment lost 4 bases and the J segment 2 bases; nucleotides outside the gene matches: 2. Germline assignment: CDR1 SGHDT and CDR2 YYEEEE. CDR3 length: 14 amino acids. CDR3 bases: TGTGCCAGCAGCGTGGGACTAGCGCAAGAGACCCAGTACTTC. Its translation: CASSVGLAQETQYF.

V is TRBV6-5 and J is TRBJ2-3; 9 bases fit TRBD2. The CDR3 covers 15 residues. The trim removed 6 bases at V and 0 bases at J, leaving 4 bases unmatched. Germline CDR1 reads MNHEY; CDR2 reads SVGAGI. For the CDR3, the DNA is TGTGCCAGCAGGCTAGCGGGGACTAGCACAGATACGCAGTATTTT. This encodes CASRLAGTSTDTQYF.

The CDR3 sequence is CASSSKLTGLTETQYF. CDR3 coding DNA: TGTGCCAGCAGCTCGAAGCTAACAGGGTTAACTGAGACCCAGTACTTC. The chain employs TRBV5-6 and TRBJ2-5, with a tentative D call TRBD1 (6 bases). This CDR3 contains 16 residues. The V and J ends lost 3 bases and 5 bases respectively, with 20 bases between them. Per the germline V gene, CDR1 is SGHDT and CDR2 is YYEEEE.

The chain employs TRBV18 and TRBJ2-7; maybe TRBD1 (6 bases). The CDR3 runs to 16 residues. The germline V gene has CDR1 KGHSH and CDR2 LQKENI. The ends were cut back, 2 bases at V and 3 bases at J, with 17 bases in the middle. The CDR3 region has the DNA TGTGCCAGCTCACCAGTTTCAGGGTCGGGACACTACGAGCAGTACTTC. Its protein product is CASSPVSGSGHYEQYF.

V usage is TRBV7-9 and J usage is TRBJ2-3; TRBD2 matches 8 bases. CDR3 length: 19 amino acids. In germline, CDR1 is SEHNR, CDR2 FQNEAQ (reference sequence). V trimming: 5 bases; J trimming: 2 bases; junction bases outside the gene matches: 18. In nucleotides, the CDR3 is TGTGCCAGCAGCGGGGCCCCGGGCGGGGGGAAATTTGACACAGATACGCAGTATTTT. It is translated as CASSGAPGGGKFDTDTQYF.

This chain joins TRBV7-9 and TRBJ2-7; D uncertain. Per germline, CDR1 SEHNR and CDR2 FQNEAQ (reference sequence). The V end lost 5 bases, the J end lost 1 base, and 12 bases lay between the germline ends. This CDR3 spans 14 amino acids. DNA for the CDR3: TGTGCCAGCAGCCCCTCACTGCATTCCTACGAGCAGTACTTC. Residues: CASSPSLHSYEQYF.

This clone was observed a handful of times. J is TRBJ2-7 and V is TRBV14, with D maybe TRBD1 (6 bases). The V gene's germline CDR1 is SGHDN and CDR2 FVKESK. This CDR3 region has 13 residues. Trimming removed 4 bases from V and 6 bases from J, with 13 bases in between. In DNA form, the CDR3 reads TGTGCCAGCAGCCCTTTGGGGGCGCGCGAGCAGTACTTC. Its translation is CASSPLGAREQYF.

The rearrangement links TRBV4-2 to TRBJ1-1, with D perhaps TRBD1 (5 bases). Germline loops: CDR1 LGHNA, CDR2 YNFKEQ. The CDR3 length is 14 residues. V lost 1 base, J lost 6 bases, and 12 bases lay in between. For the CDR3, the DNA is TGTGCCAGCAGCCAAGTCGGGGGGGGGTCTGAAGCTTTCTTT. This sequence encodes CASSQVGGGSEAFF.

The chain joins TRBV5-4 to TRBJ2-5; D not resolved. This CDR3 comprises 14 residues. Trimming took 0 bases from V and 1 from J, leaving 7 bases between them. Germline CDR1 reads SGHNT; CDR2 reads YYREEE (reference sequence). The CDR3 DNA is TGTGCCAGCAGCTTGGGGAGTATCCAAGAGACCCAGTACTTC. Translation: CASSLGSIQETQYF.

V gene TRBV27 combines with J gene TRBJ2-7, with a tentative D call TRBD1 (5 bases). Germline CDR1 is MNHEY and CDR2 is SMNVEV (reference sequence). V was clipped by 6 bases and J by 3 bases, with 12 bases between them. The CDR3 has 13 residues. The CDR3, as DNA: TGTGCCAGCAGAACGAGACAGAACTACGAGCAGTACTTC. As protein: CASRTRQNYEQYF.

V and J are TRBV6-5 and TRBJ1-2; D may be TRBD1 (5 bases). Germline V lookup: CDR1 MNHEY, CDR2 SVGAGI. The CDR3 sequence is 16 residues long. V lost 0 bases and J 7 bases, leaving 18 bases between the germline ends. The CDR3 protein is CASSYSRDLGAGGYTF. The CDR3 bases are TGTGCCAGCAGTTACTCTAGGGACCTGGGAGCGGGTGGCTACACCTTC.

The CDR3, as DNA: TGCGCCAGCAGCTATCTGGGGGGACAGGGGTTCAATGAGCAGTTCTTC. Its translation: CASSYLGGQGFNEQFF. V is TRBV5-1 and J is TRBJ2-1, with 10 nucleotides matching TRBD1. Germline V gene data show CDR1 as SGHRS and CDR2 as YFSETQ. V lost 3 bases to trimming and J lost 6 bases; unmatched junction nucleotides: 9. The CDR3 extends over 16 amino acids. Full variable domain (remainder filled in from reference TRBV5-1 and TRBJ2-1): KAGVTQTPRYLIKTRGQQVTLSCSPISGHRSVSWYQQTPGQGLQFLFEYFSETQRNKGNFPGRFSGRQFSNSRSEMNVSTLELGDSALYLCASSYLGGQGFNEQFFGPGTRLTVL.

V gene TRBV27 combines with J gene TRBJ2-2; 8 positions match TRBD1. The CDR3 is 17 residues long. The V and J ends lost 2 bases and 1 base, in that order; junction bases with no gene match: 6. Looked up from germline, CDR1 is MNHEY and CDR2 is SMNVEV (reference sequence). In DNA form, the CDR3 reads TGTGCCAGCAGTTTAAATTTCGGACAGGGGAACACCGGGGAGCTGTTTTTT. Translation: CASSLNFGQGNTGELFF.

CDR3 sequence: CASSLPGAPNEKLFF. The CDR3 DNA sequence: TGTGCCAGCAGCCTACCCGGAGCGCCTAATGAAAAACTGTTTTTT. This chain links TRBV7-2 with TRBJ1-4; D gene unclear. Between the trimmed V and J ends, which lost 5 bases and 3 bases, there was a span of 13 bases. Germline lookup yields CDR1 SGHTA and CDR2 FQGNSA. The CDR3 totals 15 residues. The entire variable domain, with the rest obtained from reference TRBV7-2 and TRBJ1-4, is as follows: GAGVSQSPSNKVTEKGKDVELRCDPISGHTALYWYRQSLGQGLEFLIYFQGNSAPDKSGLPSDRFSAERTGGSVSTLTIQRTQQEDSAVYLCASSLPGAPNEKLFFGSGTQLSVL.

This clone occurred once. The chain recombines TRBV5-1 with TRBJ2-3; D not certain. Germline V gene data show CDR1 as SGHRS and CDR2 as YFSETQ. The CDR3 runs to 15 residues. V gave up 0 bases and J gave up 6 bases, with 14 bases separating them. The DNA of the CDR3 is TGCGCCAGCAGCTTGGACGTCTCCCTCGGGGATACGCAGTATTTT. This codes for CASSLDVSLGDTQYF.

The rearrangement uses TRBV5-6 and TRBJ2-1; 11 positions match TRBD2. The ends lost 3 bases at V and 10 bases at J; junction bases unmatched: 6. This CDR3 has 14 amino acids. Germline V gene data show CDR1 as SGHDT and CDR2 as YYEEEE. Here the CDR3 DNA reads TGTGCCAGCAGCTCGGGACTAGCGGCAATGGAGCAGTTCTTC. As protein: CASSSGLAAMEQFF. The full variable domain, in which reference TRBV5-6 and TRBJ2-1 provide the parts outside the CDR3, is DAGVTQSPTHLIKTRGQQVTLRCSPKSGHDTVSWYQQALGQGPQFIFQYYEEEERQRGNFPDRFSGHQFPNYSSELNVNALLLGDSALYLCASSSGLAAMEQFFGPGTRLTVL.

This clone has more than one count but fewer than ten. The chain combines TRBV5-8 with TRBJ1-2, with D unresolved. The CDR3 runs to 12 residues. Germline CDR1 and CDR2: SGHTS and YDEGEE. Trimming shortened V by 2 bases and J by 10 bases, and 12 bases separated the two germline ends. The CDR3 is CASSFLDGDYTF. CDR3 in DNA: TGTGCCAGCAGCTTTTTGGACGGGGACTACACCTTC. The variable domain in full, with the rest retrieved from reference TRBV5-8 and TRBJ1-2, is EAGVTQSPTHLIKTRGQQATLRCSPISGHTSVYWYQQALGLGLQFLLWYDEGEERNRGNFPPRFSGRQFPNYSSELNVNALELEDSALYLCASSFLDGDYTFGSGTRLTVV.

The chain recombines TRBV29-1 with TRBJ2-7; TRBD2 matches at 14 bases. Germline V gene lookup returns CDR1 SQVTM and CDR2 ANQGSEA. Trimming at V came to 0 bases and at J to 2 bases, leaving 15 bases not matched to a gene. The CDR3 totals 20 residues. The CDR3 DNA is TGCAGCGTTGAAGATAGCCGTGCTGGGACTAGCGGGGGCGAAGCCTACGAGCAGTACTTC. Translation gives CSVEDSRAGTSGGEAYEQYF.

The genes are TRBV10-1 and TRBJ2-5, with a weak D call TRBD2 (5 bases). CDR1 and CDR2 (germline): WNHNN, SYGVQD (reference sequence). CDR3 length equals 13 residues. Trimming took off 3 bases at V and 1 base at J, with 6 bases between the two ends. CDR3 DNA sequence: TGCGCCAGCAGTGATCGGGGCCAAGAGACCCAGTACTTC. Its protein is CASSDRGQETQYF.

The J gene is TRBJ1-2, the V gene TRBV11-2; 7 positions match TRBD1. CDR3 length: 18 residues. Germline CDR1 SGHAT, CDR2 FQNNGV. Germline trimming cut 4 bases from V and 1 base from J; bases unmatched to any gene: 15. CDR3 sequence: CASSSQTSLQGRNYGYTF. The CDR3 DNA sequence: TGTGCCAGCAGCTCCCAAACCAGCTTACAGGGGCGTAACTATGGCTACACCTTC.

The chain joins TRBV10-2 to TRBJ2-7, with a possible D match to TRBD1 (6 bases). The germline V and J ends were trimmed by 4 bases and 4 bases, with 11 bases remaining between them. The CDR3 runs 13 residues. Germline-derived CDR1 and CDR2 are WSHSY and SAAADI. CDR3 amino acids: CASSGTAGYEQYF. CDR3 nucleotide sequence: TGCGCCAGCAGTGGGACAGCCGGGTACGAGCAGTACTTC.

The chain combines TRBV5-3 with TRBJ2-1; 8 bases agree with TRBD2. TRBV5-3 is reported as an ORF; its role is uncertain. Trimming took 10 bases from V and 0 from J; bases not matched to a gene: 9. CDR3 size: 15 residues. CDR3 sequence: CAWRQRGPSYNEQFF. CDR3 DNA sequence: TGTGCCTGGAGGCAGCGGGGGCCCTCCTACAATGAGCAGTTCTTC.